The rows below give T cell receptor beta chains drawn from one sample of a study of blood T cell repertoires in COVID-19. Repertoires were generated with immunoSEQ multiplex PCR, while TCRdb's copy carries only in-frame clones and drops some. The table has 120,000 to 150,000 clones, over 75% seen once; the top ten hold about 3.2%. The material sequenced was peripheral blood. The source is a man between 45 and 60 years old with acute or convalescent COVID-19. The CDR3 runs from the conserved cysteine through the conserved F or W. The order of the fields is V gene, clone size, J gene, D gene, CDR3 DNA, CDR3 protein. D genes are given only for firm matches. Clone size is shown for a subset of rows, as once, few, many or a class of expanded clone.

TRBV27	NA	TRBJ2-7	NA	TGTGCCAGCAGTCCCTCGGTGGGCCCTTACGAGCAGTACTTC	CASSPSVGPYEQYF
TRBV19	NA	TRBJ1-6	NA	TGTGCCAGTAGACCCCAGGGGCAAGGTTCAAATTCACCCCTCCACTTT	CASRPQGQGSNSPLHF
TRBV12-3/TRBV12-4	NA	TRBJ1-1	NA	TGTGCCAGCAGTTCACTCTTGAACACTGAAGCTTTCTTT	CASSSLLNTEAFF
TRBV19	NA	TRBJ1-2	NA	TGTGCCAGTAGTATCCTCAGGGGAAACAGCGGCTACACCTTC	CASSILRGNSGYTF
TRBV18	few	TRBJ1-1	NA	TGTGCCAGCTCACCGCCCCTACTAACGAACACTGAAGCTTTCTTT	CASSPPLLTNTEAFF
TRBV6-5	NA	TRBJ2-7	NA	TGTGCCAGCAGTTGGTTAGGAGGCAGAACGGAATACGAGCAGTACTTC	CASSWLGGRTEYEQYF
TRBV11-2	few	TRBJ1-1	NA	TGTGCCAGCAGCGTTCAGGGAGGCACTGAAGCTTTCTTT	CASSVQGGTEAFF
TRBV2	once	TRBJ2-5	NA	TGTGCCAGCGGACTGCCGGGCAAGACCCAGTACTTC	CASGLPGKTQYF
TRBV4-1	NA	TRBJ2-1	NA	TGCGCCAGCAGCCAATTGGGGGACTGGCCCTCAATGCCGCAGTTCTTC	CASSQLGDWPSMPQFF
TRBV29-1	NA	TRBJ1-1	NA	TGCAGCGTTGAGGAACAGCAACTGAACACTGAAGCTTTCTTT	CSVEEQQLNTEAFF
TRBV2	few	TRBJ2-7	TRBD1	TGTGCCAGCAGTGGAGGGGACAGGGGGAGTCCCGAGCAGTACTTC	CASSGGDRGSPEQYF
TRBV23-1	NA	TRBJ1-1	NA	TGCGCCAGCAGTCAATCGGCGGGCACTGAAGCTTTCTTT	CASSQSAGTEAFF
TRBV7-2	NA	TRBJ2-5	NA	TGTGCCAGCAGCTATGACAGCAGTCAAGAGACCCAGTACTTC	CASSYDSSQETQYF
TRBV7-6	NA	TRBJ1-2	NA	TGTGCCAGCAGCTTATCACCCTCGGGTAACTATGGCTACACCTTC	CASSLSPSGNYGYTF
TRBV4-2	once	TRBJ2-5	TRBD2	TGTGCCAGCAGCCTACACACTAGCGGGGGGGTTCAAGAGACCCAGTACTTC	CASSLHTSGGVQETQYF
TRBV5-6	NA	TRBJ1-5	TRBD1	TGTGCCAGCAGCGGGGGGACAGGGCTAAAAGATCAGCCCCAGCATTTT	CASSGGTGLKDQPQHF
TRBV18	NA	TRBJ1-6	TRBD1	TGTGCCAGCTCACCACTACGGGGACAGGGAAATTCACCCCTCCACTTT	CASSPLRGQGNSPLHF
TRBV24-1	NA	TRBJ2-1	NA	TGTGCCACCAGTGACCCCCGGGAGATAGAATCTACGGGTGAGCAGTTCTTC	CATSDPREIESTGEQFF
TRBV24-1	NA	TRBJ2-5	NA	TGTGCCACCAGTGATTCAGGTACAGGTCAAGAGACCCAGTACTTC	CATSDSGTGQETQYF
TRBV19	NA	TRBJ1-2	NA	TGTGCCAGTAGTATAGGGGACTTCTCGAACTATGGCTACACCTTC	CASSIGDFSNYGYTF
TRBV6-4	few	TRBJ1-5	NA	TGTGCCAGCAGAGAAGGCAGGGGATGCAATCAGCCCCAGCATTTT	CASREGRGCNQPQHF
TRBV4-2	NA	TRBJ2-3	NA	TGTGCCAGCAGCCAAAACGGCGTGGACAGACTCACAGATACGCAGTATTTT	CASSQNGVDRLTDTQYF
TRBV11-2	NA	TRBJ1-2	TRBD1	TGTGCCAGCGGCGGGACAGGGAGGAACTATGGCTACACCTTC	CASGGTGRNYGYTF
TRBV7-9	NA	TRBJ2-1	TRBD2	TGTGCCAGCTTGACTAGCGGGAAAGATGAGCAGTTCTTC	CASLTSGKDEQFF
TRBV3-1/TRBV3-2	once	TRBJ1-1	TRBD1	TGTGCCAGCCCCCGCTCCCGGGACAGGGGGAACACTGAAGCTTTCTTT	CASPRSRDRGNTEAFF
TRBV11-2	NA	TRBJ2-2	NA	TGTGCCAGCAGCTTTTACCGCGGTTCCGGGGAGCTGTTTTTT	CASSFYRGSGELFF
TRBV10-1	NA	TRBJ1-6	NA	TGCGCCAGCAGTGCAACAGTTAATTCACCCCTCCACTTT	CASSATVNSPLHF
TRBV3-1/TRBV3-2	NA	TRBJ1-3	NA	TGTGCCAGCAGCCAAGTTGCGGTTGGGAGAGACTCTGGAAACACCATATATTTT	CASSQVAVGRDSGNTIYF
TRBV18	few	TRBJ2-7	TRBD1	TGTGCCAGCTCGTCCGGGACAGAGATTCCCTACGAGCAGTACTTC	CASSSGTEIPYEQYF
TRBV3-1/TRBV3-2	NA	TRBJ1-2	NA	TGTGCCAGCAGCCAAGGGACACTGAACTATGGCTACACCTTC	CASSQGTLNYGYTF
TRBV5-6	NA	TRBJ2-1	TRBD2	TGTGCCAGCAGACTGACTAGCGGTTTATACAATGAGCAGTTCTTC	CASRLTSGLYNEQFF
TRBV7-9	NA	TRBJ2-5	NA	TGTGCCAGCAGCCAAACCTCCCTCCAGGGGAAAGCCCGAGAGACCCAGTACTTC	CASSQTSLQGKARETQYF
TRBV6-6	few	TRBJ1-6	NA	TGTGCCAGCAGTTACGATCCCCAGTGGCTTAATTCACCCCTCCACTTT	CASSYDPQWLNSPLHF
TRBV6-1	NA	TRBJ2-2	TRBD2	TGTGCCAGCAGTGAGCGGGGGAGCACCGGGGAGCTGTTTTTT	CASSERGSTGELFF
TRBV4-1	NA	TRBJ1-1	TRBD1	TGCGCCAGCAGCCAAGGGTGGACAGGTAAAGAAGCTTTCTTT	CASSQGWTGKEAFF
TRBV3-1/TRBV3-2	NA	TRBJ1-1	NA	TGTGCCAGCAGCCAAGTTGGGAGAGGCACTGAAGCTTTCTTT	CASSQVGRGTEAFF
TRBV20-1	NA	TRBJ1-5	TRBD1	TGCAGTGCTAGTGGACAGGGCAATCAGCCCCAGCATTTT	CSASGQGNQPQHF
TRBV19	NA	TRBJ1-1	NA	TGTGCCAGTAGTAACGGACTGGGACTTGAAGCTTTCTTT	CASSNGLGLEAFF
TRBV10-1	NA	TRBJ2-2	NA	TGCGCCAGCAGTGGAACCGATTACAGGGACGCGAACACCGGGGAGCTGTTTTTT	CASSGTDYRDANTGELFF
TRBV19	NA	TRBJ2-7	TRBD2	TGTGCCAGTAGTATAGGGGCGGGAGCGCAAAAGCAGTACTTC	CASSIGAGAQKQYF
TRBV27	NA	TRBJ2-7	NA	TGTGCCAGCAGTAGACAGACTCCAATTGTTTACGAGCAGTACTTC	CASSRQTPIVYEQYF
TRBV11-2	once	TRBJ2-5	TRBD2	TGTGCCAGCAGCTTAGGGTCTGTACGGGGGGGCCGGGAGACCCAGTACTTC	CASSLGSVRGGRETQYF